The entry below describes one TCR beta chain. J gave up 4 bases and V 4 bases, and 4 bases lay outside the gene matches. Germline-derived CDR1 and CDR2 are SGHRS and YFSETQ. The CDR3 length is 16 residues. Sequencing used immunoSEQ multiplex PCR; TCRdb keeps in-frame clones, though not all of them. The repertoire consists of about 45,000 clones, with around four fifths occurring once and the leading ten covering about 15%. The data were obtained in a study of OX40 agonist ivuxolimab in advanced cancers. On the study more broadly: Prior anti-PD-1, anti-PD-L1 or anti-CTLA-4 therapy was allowed; roughly 40% had some. Partial responses, seen in three patients, involved one hepatocellular carcinoma and two cutaneous melanomas.

Material: CD4+ or CD8+ T cells sorted from blood, obtained in a trial of the OX40 agonist ivuxolimab. This receptor was identified in an adult with an advanced solid tumor such as melanoma, head and neck, liver or kidney cancer. This chain joins TRBV5-1 and TRBJ2-2; 13 bases align to TRBD2. The CDR3 reads CASSGGTSGTTGELFF. The CDR3 coding sequence is TGCGCCAGCAGCGGTGGGACTAGCGGGACCACCGGGGAGCTGTTTTTT. Full variable domain (missing parts from reference TRBV5-1 and TRBJ2-2): KAGVTQTPRYLIKTRGQQVTLSCSPISGHRSVSWYQQTPGQGLQFLFEYFSETQRNKGNFPGRFSGRQFSNSRSEMNVSTLELGDSALYLCASSGGTSGTTGELFFGEGSRLTVL.